The 25 T cell receptor beta chains in this list originate from one sample, sequenced in a study of siplizumab effects on memory and regulatory T cells. TCRdb keeps only in-frame clones here, not all; method: immunoSEQ multiplex PCR. The table has 75,000 to 100,000 clones, about 94% seen once. The sample taken for sequencing was non-Treg CD4+ T cells sorted from blood. The receptors originated from a human donor in good health.

The CDR3 DNA reads TGTGCCAGCAGTTCAGGGGCCCCCTACGAGCAGTACTTC. Its protein is CASSSGAPYEQYF. This sequence joins TRBV28 and TRBJ2-7, with TRBD1 as a possible D gene (6 bases). The CDR3 runs 13 residues. V lost 4 bases and J 2 bases, leaving 9 bases between the germline ends. Germline CDR1 reads MDHEN; CDR2 reads SYDVKM.

The CDR3 DNA follows: TGTGCCAGCCGGGGGGGTCGCTATGAGCAGTTCTTC. As protein: CASRGGRYEQFF. The J gene is TRBJ2-1, the V gene TRBV28; TRBD2 agrees at 8 bases. Unmatched junction bases numbered 5, after V lost 8 bases and J lost 8 bases. Germline V lookup: CDR1 MDHEN, CDR2 SYDVKM. The CDR3 is 12 amino acids.

V gene TRBV19 combines with J gene TRBJ1-4; D is uncertain. V was shortened by 6 bases and J by 11 bases, with 13 bases between the two germline ends. Germline CDR1 is LNHDA and CDR2 is SQIVND (reference sequence). The CDR3 is 12 amino acids. In nucleotides, the CDR3 is TGTGCCAGTAGCTGGGCAAAAGGGAAACTGTTTTTT. Its translation: CASSWAKGKLFF.

The chain is built from TRBV7-3 and TRBJ1-1, with TRBD1 matching 8 bases. The length of the CDR3 is 16 residues. CDR1 is SGHTA, CDR2 FQGTGA, per germline. The trim removed 2 bases at V and 6 bases at J, leaving 11 bases unmatched. The CDR3 loop reads CASSLQGAGVRAEAFF. For the CDR3, the DNA is TGTGCCAGCAGCTTACAGGGGGCAGGGGTGAGGGCTGAAGCTTTCTTT.

V gene TRBV2 combines with J gene TRBJ2-5; 7 nucleotides line up with TRBD2. The CDR3 totals 17 residues. The J segment lost 4 bases and the V segment lost 4 bases, leaving 15 bases of the junction unmatched. Germline V gene lookup returns CDR1 SNHLY and CDR2 FYNNEI. Written as DNA, the CDR3 is TGTGCCAGCAGTGTTTCCGGGAGCGGGGTAAACGGAGAGACCCAGTACTTC. Translated: CASSVSGSGVNGETQYF.

The chain recombines TRBV5-6 with TRBJ1-5; D gene unclear. CDR1 and CDR2 (germline): SGHDT, YYEEEE. Trimming left V 3 bases short and J 0 bases short, with 16 bases between. The CDR3 consists of 17 residues. CDR3: CASSSSAAVYSNQPQHF. CDR3 coding DNA: TGTGCCAGCAGCTCATCGGCGGCAGTTTATAGCAATCAGCCCCAGCATTTT.

The rearrangement joins TRBV28 to TRBJ2-7; 8 bases are shared with TRBD1. From germline, CDR1 is MDHEN and CDR2 SYDVKM. V trimming: 6 bases; J trimming: 2 bases; junction bases outside the gene matches: 12. The CDR3 contains 16 residues. Here the CDR3 DNA reads TGTGCCAGCAGCCCCTACCCTGGACAGGGCCCCTACGAGCAGTACTTC. Its translation is CASSPYPGQGPYEQYF.

V usage is TRBV5-1 and J usage is TRBJ2-7; D possibly corresponds to TRBD2 (6 bases). The CDR3 consists of 16 residues. Germline V gene sequence: CDR1 SGHRS, CDR2 YFSETQ. Between the trimmed V and J ends, which lost 5 bases and 0 bases, there was a span of 18 bases. The CDR3 DNA reads TGCGCCAGCAGTTCCTTCGCGGGAAATCCCTCCTACGAGCAGTACTTC. Its translation: CASSSFAGNPSYEQYF. Full variable domain (missing parts from reference TRBV5-1 and TRBJ2-7): KAGVTQTPRYLIKTRGQQVTLSCSPISGHRSVSWYQQTPGQGLQFLFEYFSETQRNKGNFPGRFSGRQFSNSRSEMNVSTLELGDSALYLCASSSFAGNPSYEQYFGPGTRLTVT.

The V call is TRBV28, the J call TRBJ1-5; D ambiguous. The CDR3 is made up of 13 amino acids. Germline V CDR1 and CDR2: MDHEN, SYDVKM. V was pared by 6 bases and J by 6 bases, with 12 bases between. CDR3 loop: CASRRQPSQPQHF. In DNA, the CDR3 is TGTGCCAGCAGAAGACAACCTAGTCAGCCCCAGCATTTT.

The V gene is TRBV5-8, the J gene TRBJ2-7; tentative D call: TRBD2 (5 bases). V was clipped by 3 bases and J by 5 bases, with 18 bases between them. There are 15 residues in the CDR3. The germline CDR1 and CDR2 sequences are SGHTS and YDEGEE. In DNA form, the CDR3 reads TGTGCCAGCAGCTCTGAAGGTGTCGGGGTTAACGAGCAGTACTTC. Its translation is CASSSEGVGVNEQYF.

CDR3 protein: CASSLTATTDTQYF. In DNA form, the CDR3 reads TGTGCCAGCAGCTTAACCGCGACCACAGATACGCAGTATTTT. The chain employs TRBV7-3 and TRBJ2-3; D uncertain. CDR3 length: 14 amino acids. V was pared by 0 bases and J by 2 bases, with 6 bases between. CDR1 SGHTA and CDR2 FQGTGA come from the germline V gene.

CDR3 protein: CASSKPTLGGAKDIQYF. Here the CDR3 DNA reads TGTGCCAGTAGTAAGCCTACATTGGGAGGAGCCAAGGACATTCAGTACTTC. The chain has TRBV19 and TRBJ2-4; possible D gene TRBD2, 6 bases. The germline V gene has CDR1 LNHDA and CDR2 SQIVND (reference sequence). Trimming shortened V by 4 bases and J by 8 bases, and 24 bases separated the two germline ends. This CDR3 is 17 amino acids long.

V is TRBV30 and J is TRBJ2-1; D is ambiguous. The CDR3 runs to 12 residues. CDR1 and CDR2 from the germline V gene are GTSNPN and SVGIG (reference sequence). The V and J ends lost 4 bases and 11 bases respectively, with 15 bases between them. The CDR3 is CAWIDPSQKQFF. The CDR3 DNA sequence: TGTGCCTGGATAGATCCCTCACAAAAGCAGTTCTTC.

V usage is TRBV10-1 and J usage is TRBJ1-1; unclear D gene. V lost 0 bases and J 5 bases, leaving 10 bases between the germline ends. The CDR3 consists of 14 residues. CDR1 and CDR2 from the germline V gene are WNHNN and SYGVQD (reference sequence). The CDR3 DNA reads as TGCGCCAGCAGTGAGTCGGGTAGACCTACTGAAGCTTTCTTT. Translating it yields CASSESGRPTEAFF.

The chain carries TRBV5-1 and TRBJ2-3, with D possibly matching TRBD1 (6 bases). Trimming stripped 1 base from V and 1 base from J, with 10 bases between. CDR3 size: 15 residues. CDR1 is SGHRS and CDR2 is YFSETQ in the germline V gene. The CDR3 DNA reads TGCGCCAGCAGCTTGTGGGGACAAGGCACAGATACGCAGTATTTT. Its protein product is CASSLWGQGTDTQYF. Drawing the rest from reference TRBV5-1 and TRBJ2-3, the complete variable domain is KAGVTQTPRYLIKTRGQQVTLSCSPISGHRSVSWYQQTPGQGLQFLFEYFSETQRNKGNFPGRFSGRQFSNSRSEMNVSTLELGDSALYLCASSLWGQGTDTQYFGPGTRLTVL.

V and J are TRBV5-5 and TRBJ1-1; D remains unclear. CDR3 length: 14 residues. Trimming cost V 0 bases and J 5 bases, with 11 bases left between them. Germline values: CDR1 SGHKS, CDR2 YYEKEE (reference sequence). The CDR3 is CASSLVIYRTEAFF. Written as DNA, the CDR3 is TGTGCCAGCAGCTTGGTTATCTACCGAACTGAAGCTTTCTTT.

The CDR3 is CASSLRPVGVTEAFF. DNA of the CDR3: TGTGCCAGCAGTTTGCGACCAGTCGGGGTTACTGAAGCTTTCTTT. This chain links TRBV28 with TRBJ1-1; D gene ambiguous. The CDR3 consists of 15 residues. Germline CDR1 reads MDHEN; CDR2 reads SYDVKM. Deletions cut 3 bases from V and 5 bases from J, with 16 bases between.

In this sample, this clone turned up once. This chain connects TRBV28 to TRBJ1-2, with D possibly being TRBD1 (5 bases). Looked up from germline, CDR1 is MDHEN and CDR2 is SYDVKM. The CDR3 extends over 14 amino acids. Trimming took 5 bases from V and 4 from J, leaving 14 bases between them. CDR3 DNA: TGTGCCAGCAGTCCCCAGGTGGGGACCTATGGCTACACCTTC. This codes for CASSPQVGTYGYTF.

The chain joins TRBV2 to TRBJ2-2; the D gene is possibly TRBD2 (5 bases). This CDR3 region has 15 residues. Germline CDR1 SNHLY, CDR2 FYNNEI. Trimming removed 7 bases at V and 6 bases at J, with 18 bases between. The CDR3 reads CASKSGINIAGELFF. In DNA, the CDR3 is TGTGCCAGCAAGTCCGGGATTAATATCGCCGGGGAGCTGTTTTTT.

The chain carries TRBV18 and TRBJ2-7; D remains unclear. This CDR3 has 14 residues. V lost 2 bases, J lost 5 bases, and 13 bases lay in between. Germline lookup yields CDR1 KGHSH and CDR2 LQKENI. As DNA, the CDR3 is TGTGCCAGCTCACCAGTAATAAGTCTGAACGAGCAGTACTTC. It codes for CASSPVISLNEQYF.

This clone was seen only a few times. V and J are TRBV9 and TRBJ1-1; possible D gene TRBD1, 6 bases. This CDR3 region has 14 residues. The V end was cut by 6 bases, the J end by 5 bases, with 17 bases between. Per the germline V gene, CDR1 is SGDLS and CDR2 is YYNGEE. CDR3 amino acids: CASNRGQGLTEAFF. Written as DNA, the CDR3 is TGTGCCAGCAACCGTGGTCAGGGGTTGACTGAAGCTTTCTTT.

J is TRBJ2-7 and V is TRBV2; D not resolved. V was pared by 7 bases and J by 4 bases, with 17 bases between. The CDR3 covers 14 residues. Germline CDR1 reads SNHLY; CDR2 reads FYNNEI. CDR3 DNA: TGTGCCAGCACCATGGACCATAGGGTGTACGAGCAGTACTTC. This gives the protein CASTMDHRVYEQYF.

The chain links TRBV29-1 to TRBJ1-1; maybe TRBD1 (6 bases). Trimming removed 6 bases from V and 1 base from J, with 12 bases in between. This CDR3 contains 13 residues. CDR1 and CDR2 from the germline V gene are SQVTM and ANQGSEA. The CDR3 DNA is TGCAGCGTGGCCGTGGACAGGAACACTGAAGCTTTCTTT. Translation: CSVAVDRNTEAFF. Together with reference TRBV29-1 and TRBJ1-1, the CDR3 gives the full variable domain: SAVISQKPSRDICQRGTSLTIQCQVDSQVTMMFWYRQQPGQSLTLIATANQGSEATYESGFVIDKFPISRPNLTFSTLTVSNMSPEDSSIYLCSVAVDRNTEAFFGQGTRLTVV.

J is TRBJ1-5 and V is TRBV25-1; no firm D call. The CDR3 contains 14 residues. V lost 1 base to trimming and J lost 4 bases, with 8 bases between them. The germline CDR1 and CDR2 sequences are MGHDK and SYGVNS. In DNA, the CDR3 is TGTGCCAGCAGTGAATTTGGGGAGAATCAGCCCCAGCATTTT. The encoded protein is CASSEFGENQPQHF.

The gene calls are TRBV6-5 and TRBJ2-7; D uncertain. Between the trimmed V and J ends, which lost 0 bases and 6 bases, there was a span of 18 bases. Germline values: CDR1 MNHEY, CDR2 SVGAGI. The CDR3 has 16 amino acids. The CDR3 here is CASSYSFLGRTGEQYF. DNA of the CDR3: TGTGCCAGCAGTTACTCGTTTCTCGGCAGGACGGGCGAGCAGTACTTC.